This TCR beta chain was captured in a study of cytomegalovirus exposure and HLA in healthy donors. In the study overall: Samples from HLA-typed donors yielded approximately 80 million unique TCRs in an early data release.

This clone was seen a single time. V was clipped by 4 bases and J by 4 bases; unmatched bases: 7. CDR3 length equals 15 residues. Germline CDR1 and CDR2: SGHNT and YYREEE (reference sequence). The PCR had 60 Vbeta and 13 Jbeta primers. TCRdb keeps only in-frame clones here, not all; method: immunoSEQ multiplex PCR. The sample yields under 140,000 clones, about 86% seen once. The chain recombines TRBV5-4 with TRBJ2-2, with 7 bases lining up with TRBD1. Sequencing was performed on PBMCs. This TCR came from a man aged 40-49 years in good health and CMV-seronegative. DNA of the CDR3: TGTGCCAGCAGCAAAGACAGGGCAACCACCGGGGAGCTGTTTTTT. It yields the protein CASSKDRATTGELFF.